This entry concerns a single T cell receptor (beta chain). The data belong to a study of OX40 agonist ivuxolimab in advanced cancers. About the research overall: Patients received intravenous ivuxolimab every 2 weeks at 0.01 to 10 mg/kg.

The V gene end was trimmed by 6 bases and the J gene end by 0 bases; junction bases not matched to a gene: 0. CDR1 and CDR2 from the germline V gene are MNHEY and SVGAGI. This CDR3 has 13 amino acids. Some clones are missing from TCRdb's copy, which holds only in-frame ones; the method was immunoSEQ multiplex PCR. Among under 20,000 clones listed, about four fifths were seen once. The V call is TRBV6-5, the J call TRBJ1-1; the match to TRBD1 covers 8 bases. Material: CD4+ or CD8+ T cells sorted from blood, obtained in a trial of the OX40 agonist ivuxolimab. This sequence originates from an adult with an advanced solid tumor such as melanoma, head and neck, liver or kidney cancer. The CDR3 DNA reads TGTGCCAGCAGGACAGGGGTGAACACTGAAGCTTTCTTT. The encoded protein is CASRTGVNTEAFF.